This T cell receptor beta chain was obtained from a study of early T cells in non-severe SARS-CoV-2 infection. Across the study: RNA in bulk from unsorted whole blood was sequenced, and chains were unpaired.

Molecules of cDNA were individually given unique molecular identifiers that were attached to them. MiXCR, applied by TCRdb to the 5' RACE reads, yields one record per CDR3 protein. The table has approximately 48,000 distinct CDR3 sequences, 7.5% to 10% seen once. The sequenced sample was whole blood. The receptor was derived from an adult who was a healthcare worker with PCR-confirmed SARS-CoV-2 infection or an uninfected control (not recorded which).

CDR3: CSANSGRGETQYF. The CDR3 bases are TGCAGTGCCAATAGCGGGAGGGGGGAGACCCAGTACTTC. The J gene is TRBJ2-5, the V gene TRBV20-1; TRBD2 matches at 11 bases. The CDR3 covers 13 residues. The germline gives CDR1 DFQATT, CDR2 SNEGSKA (reference sequence). V gave up 6 bases and J gave up 5 bases; unmatched junction bases: 5.